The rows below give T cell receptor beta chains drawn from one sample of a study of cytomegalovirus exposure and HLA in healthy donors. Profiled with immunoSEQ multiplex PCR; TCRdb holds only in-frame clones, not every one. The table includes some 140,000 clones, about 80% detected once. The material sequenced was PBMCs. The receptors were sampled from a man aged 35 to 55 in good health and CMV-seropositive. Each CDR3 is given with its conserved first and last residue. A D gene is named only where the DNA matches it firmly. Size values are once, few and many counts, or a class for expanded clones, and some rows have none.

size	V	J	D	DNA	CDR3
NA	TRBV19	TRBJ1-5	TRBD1	TGTGCCAGTAGTATGGACAGGGCTGTACGCAATCAGCCCCAGCATTTT	CASSMDRAVRNQPQHF
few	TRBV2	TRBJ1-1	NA	TGTGCCAGCAGTGAACAGGGAAACACTGAAGCTTTCTTT	CASSEQGNTEAFF
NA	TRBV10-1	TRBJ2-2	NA	TGCGCCAGCAGTGCAATGAACACCGGGGAGCTGTTTTTT	CASSAMNTGELFF
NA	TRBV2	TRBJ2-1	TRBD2	TGTGCCAGCAGACCAGGACTAGCGGCTTACAATGAGCAGTTCTTC	CASRPGLAAYNEQFF
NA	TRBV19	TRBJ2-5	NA	TGTGCCAGTAACGTCCGACCCGGAGGAGGAGAGACCCAGTACTTC	CASNVRPGGGETQYF
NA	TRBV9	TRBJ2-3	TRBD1	TGTGCCAGCAGCTTTTCCCGGGACAGGGTGAGCACAGATACGCAGTATTTT	CASSFSRDRVSTDTQYF
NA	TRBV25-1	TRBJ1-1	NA	TGTGCCAGCAGTGAATGGGGGGAAAGCACTGAAGCTTTCTTT	CASSEWGESTEAFF
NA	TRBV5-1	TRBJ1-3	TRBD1	TGCGCCAGCAGCCAGACAGGGCTGGGGGGAAACACCATATATTTT	CASSQTGLGGNTIYF
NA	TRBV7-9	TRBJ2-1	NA	TGTTCCAGCAGCCTCCACTCGGGGGAGCAGTTCTTC	CSSSLHSGEQFF
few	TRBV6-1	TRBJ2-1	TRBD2	TGTGCCAGCAATCTGGGACTAGCGAGTTACAATGAGCAGTTCTTC	CASNLGLASYNEQFF
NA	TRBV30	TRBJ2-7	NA	TGTGCCTGCATCAGAGGGTCCACCGATGAGCAGTACTTC	CACIRGSTDEQYF
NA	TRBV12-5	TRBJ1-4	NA	TGTGCTAGTGGTTTGGGGCCCGGGACTAATGAAAAACTGTTTTTT	CASGLGPGTNEKLFF
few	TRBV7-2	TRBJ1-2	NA	TGTGCCAGCAGCCACCCATGGGGGGAGGGTGGCTACACCTTC	CASSHPWGEGGYTF
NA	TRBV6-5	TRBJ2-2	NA	TGTGCCAGCAGTTACGCACAGATCACCGGGGAGCTGTTTTTT	CASSYAQITGELFF
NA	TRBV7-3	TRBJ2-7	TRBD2	TGTGCCAGCAGCTTTCTAGCGGGAGCCTTCTACGAGCAGTACTTC	CASSFLAGAFYEQYF
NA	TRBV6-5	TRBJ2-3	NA	TGTGCCAGCAGTTCCCGGACTAGCACAGATACGCAGTATTTT	CASSSRTSTDTQYF
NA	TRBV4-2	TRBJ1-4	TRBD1	TGTGCCAGCAGCCCCAGGGGGAGTGAAAAACTGTTTTTT	CASSPRGSEKLFF
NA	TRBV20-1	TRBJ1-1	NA	TGCAGTGCTAGAGGCAGGGAAGCTTTCTTT	CSARGREAFF
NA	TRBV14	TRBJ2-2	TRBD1	TGTGCCAGCAGCAGGGGGCGGAACACCGGGGAGCTGTTTTTT	CASSRGRNTGELFF
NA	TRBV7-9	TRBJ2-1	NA	TGTGCCAGCAGCTTAGTCGGGATTGAGTTCTTC	CASSLVGIEFF
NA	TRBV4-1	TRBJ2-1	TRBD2	TGCGCCAGCAGAGCAGGACTAGCGGGATCAAATGAGCAGTTCTTC	CASRAGLAGSNEQFF
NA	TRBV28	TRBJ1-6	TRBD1	TGTGCCAGCAGTTTACCCATGGACAGGGGGTCTTATAATTCACCCCTCCACTTT	CASSLPMDRGSYNSPLHF
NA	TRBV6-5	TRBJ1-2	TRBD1	TGTGCCAGCAGTTTGAGACAGGGCTATGGCTACACCTTC	CASSLRQGYGYTF
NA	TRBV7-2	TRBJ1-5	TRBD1	TGTGCCAGCAGCGCCAAGACAGGGGATAAACAGCCCCAGCATTTT	CASSAKTGDKQPQHF
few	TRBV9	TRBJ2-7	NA	TGTGCCAGCAGCGTTCAGGGGGGCGAGCAGTACTTC	CASSVQGGEQYF
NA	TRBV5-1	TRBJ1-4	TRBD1	TGCGCCAGCAGCTTGGAAGGGACAGGGGGCGAAAAACTGTTTTTT	CASSLEGTGGEKLFF
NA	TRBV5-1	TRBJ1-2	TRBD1	TGCGCCAGCAGCACAAAGACAGGGGGCTATGGCTACACCTTC	CASSTKTGGYGYTF
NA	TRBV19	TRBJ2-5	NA	TGTGCCAGTAGTATAGGGCAACCGGAGACCCAGTACTTC	CASSIGQPETQYF
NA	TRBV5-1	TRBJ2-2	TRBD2	TGCGCCAGCAGCCCGGGACTAGCGGGGCTCGCGAACACCGGGGAGCTGTTTTTT	CASSPGLAGLANTGELFF
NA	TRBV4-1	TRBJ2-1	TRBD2	TGCGCCAGCAGCCAAGAACCTAGCGGGAGTTTAACGGATGAGCAGTTCTTC	CASSQEPSGSLTDEQFF
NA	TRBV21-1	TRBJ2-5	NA	TGTGCCAGCAGCACTTACCGGCGGGAACAAGAGACCCAGTACTTC	CASSTYRREQETQYF
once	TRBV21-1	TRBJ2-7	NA	TGTGCCAGCAGCAAACCCTATACAGGGTACCAGCAGTACTTC	CASSKPYTGYQQYF
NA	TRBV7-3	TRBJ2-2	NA	TGTGCCAGCAGCTTTGGCGGGGGCTTTTACACCGGGGAGCTGTTTTTT	CASSFGGGFYTGELFF
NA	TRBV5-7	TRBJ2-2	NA	TGTGCCAGTAGCGGAGGTTGCACCGGGGAGCTGTTTTTT	CASSGGCTGELFF
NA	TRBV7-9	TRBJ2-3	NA	TGTGCCAGCAGCTTGGACAGTTCCACTACGCAGTATTTT	CASSLDSSTTQYF
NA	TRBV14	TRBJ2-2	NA	TGTGCCAGCACACGACTGGGAGCGGCCACCGGGGAGCTGTTTTTT	CASTRLGAATGELFF
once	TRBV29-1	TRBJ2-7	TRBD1	TGCAGCGTTGGAGGGGGCCCCTACGAGCAGTACTTC	CSVGGGPYEQYF
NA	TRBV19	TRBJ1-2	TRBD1	TGTGCCAGTAGGACTGGACAGGGGGATGGCTACACCTTC	CASRTGQGDGYTF
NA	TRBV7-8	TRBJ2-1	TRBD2	TGTGCCAGCAGCTTACGACTAGCGGGCTACAATGAGCAGTTCTTC	CASSLRLAGYNEQFF
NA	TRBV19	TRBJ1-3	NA	TGTGCCAGTAGTATAGGTGTAGACTCCTTCTCTGGAAACACCATATATTTT	CASSIGVDSFSGNTIYF
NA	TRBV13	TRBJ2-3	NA	TGTGCCAGCAGCTCCTTAGGGGCTTTAGGTCTCACAGATACGCAGTATTTT	CASSSLGALGLTDTQYF
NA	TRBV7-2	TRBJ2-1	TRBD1	TGTGCCAGCAGCAGCGACAGGGAGAATGAGCAGTTCTTC	CASSSDRENEQFF
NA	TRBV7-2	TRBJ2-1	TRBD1	TGTGCCAGCAGCTTAACCGCCAGGGGGAGCGATGAGCAGTTCTTC	CASSLTARGSDEQFF
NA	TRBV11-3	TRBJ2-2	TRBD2	TGTGCCAGCAGTTCTAGCGGGAGAGAGCTGTTTTTT	CASSSSGRELFF
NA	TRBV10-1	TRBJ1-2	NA	TGCGCCAGCAGTGAGACCGACAGGAGCTATGGCTACACCTTC	CASSETDRSYGYTF
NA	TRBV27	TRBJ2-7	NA	TGTGCCAGCAGCCTAGGGGGAACACGTAGCTCCTACGAGCAGTACTTC	CASSLGGTRSSYEQYF